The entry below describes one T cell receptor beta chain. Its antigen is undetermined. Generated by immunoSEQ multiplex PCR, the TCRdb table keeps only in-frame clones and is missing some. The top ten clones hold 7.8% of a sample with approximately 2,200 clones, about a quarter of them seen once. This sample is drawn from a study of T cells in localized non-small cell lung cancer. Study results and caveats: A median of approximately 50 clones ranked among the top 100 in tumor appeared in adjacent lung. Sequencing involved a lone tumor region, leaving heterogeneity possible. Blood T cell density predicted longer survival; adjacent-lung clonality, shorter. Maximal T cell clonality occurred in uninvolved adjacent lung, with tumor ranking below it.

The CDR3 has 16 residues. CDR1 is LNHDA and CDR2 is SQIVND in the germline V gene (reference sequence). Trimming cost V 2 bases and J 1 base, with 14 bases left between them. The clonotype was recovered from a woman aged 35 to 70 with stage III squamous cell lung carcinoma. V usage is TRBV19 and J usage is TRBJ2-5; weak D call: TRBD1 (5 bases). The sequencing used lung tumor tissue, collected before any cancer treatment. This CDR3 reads CASSISAQGPQETQYF. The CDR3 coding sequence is TGTGCCAGTAGTATAAGTGCGCAGGGTCCCCAAGAGACCCAGTACTTC.